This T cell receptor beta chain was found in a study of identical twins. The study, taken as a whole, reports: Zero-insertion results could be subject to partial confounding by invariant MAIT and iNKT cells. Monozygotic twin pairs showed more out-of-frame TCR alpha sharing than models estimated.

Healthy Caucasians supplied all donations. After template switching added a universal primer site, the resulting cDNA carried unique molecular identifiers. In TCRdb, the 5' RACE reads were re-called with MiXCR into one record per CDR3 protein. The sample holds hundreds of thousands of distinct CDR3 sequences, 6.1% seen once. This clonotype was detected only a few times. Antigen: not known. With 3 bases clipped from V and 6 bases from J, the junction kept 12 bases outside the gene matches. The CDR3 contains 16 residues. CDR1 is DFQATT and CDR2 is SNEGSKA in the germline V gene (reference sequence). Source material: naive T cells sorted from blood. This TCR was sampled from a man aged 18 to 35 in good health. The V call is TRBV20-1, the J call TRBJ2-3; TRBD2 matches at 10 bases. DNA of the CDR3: TGCAGTGCTAGTTACCCGACTAGCGGGCTTAAGGATACGCAGTATTTT. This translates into CSASYPTSGLKDTQYF.